Shown below are 17 T cell receptor beta chains from a single sample sequenced in a study of OX40 agonist ivuxolimab in advanced cancers. The library was made by the immunoSEQ multiplex PCR assay. In TCRdb, the immuneACCESS table is reduced to in-frame sequences with V and J assigned. These tables do not hold every clone; where another copy was compared, an unresolved V gene accounts for under half, and the others remain unexplained. The sample table holds tens of thousands of clones, of which about 89% were seen once. The ten largest make up around 28% of the sample. The specimen comprised CD4+ or CD8+ T cells sorted from blood, sampled in a trial of the OX40 agonist ivuxolimab. The receptors stem from an adult with an advanced solid tumor such as melanoma, head and neck, liver or kidney cancer.

The V gene is TRBV7-9, the J gene TRBJ2-1; D call uncertain. V lost 1 base, J lost 3 bases, and 7 bases lay in between. CDR1 and CDR2 from the germline V gene are SEHNR and FQNEAQ (reference sequence). The CDR3 is made up of 14 amino acids. The CDR3 reads CASSLVAVYNEQFF. In DNA form, the CDR3 reads TGTGCCAGCAGCTTAGTGGCGGTCTACAATGAGCAGTTCTTC. The whole variable domain, filled in from reference TRBV7-9 and TRBJ2-1, reads DTGVSQNPRHKITKRGQNVTFRCDPISEHNRLYWYRQTLGQGPEFLTYFQNEAQLEKSRLLSDRFSAERPKGSFSTLEIQRTEQGDSAMYLCASSLVAVYNEQFFGPGTRLTVL.

The V gene is TRBV4-3, the J gene TRBJ2-7; D not resolved. The V gene's germline CDR1 is LGHNA and CDR2 YSLEER. The length of the CDR3 is 15 residues. V lost 1 base, J lost 0 bases, and 10 bases lay in between. The CDR3 reads CASSQGPGSSYEQYF. The CDR3 DNA is TGCGCCAGCAGCCAAGGTCCGGGCAGCTCCTACGAGCAGTACTTC.

The rearrangement joins TRBV19 to TRBJ1-5; 12 bases agree with TRBD1. The CDR3 has 17 amino acids. Germline-derived CDR1 and CDR2 are LNHDA and SQIVND (reference sequence). V shed 7 bases and J 4 bases; nucleotides not matched to a gene: 11. The CDR3, as DNA: TGTGCCAGTAAATCCGGGACAGGGGGCGCAGGAAATCAGCCCCAGCATTTT. It codes for CASKSGTGGAGNQPQHF.

The V and J genes are TRBV19 and TRBJ1-3; TRBD1 aligns across 8 bases. V lost 9 bases, J lost 2 bases, and 3 bases stayed unmatched. In germline, CDR1 is LNHDA, CDR2 SQIVND (reference sequence). The CDR3 runs 13 residues. The CDR3 sequence is CASPDRAGNTIYF. CDR3 bases: TGTGCCAGCCCGGACAGGGCTGGAAACACCATATATTTT.

Only one count was recorded for this clone. V gene TRBV19 combines with J gene TRBJ2-6; D is ambiguous. V was clipped by 2 bases and J by 3 bases, with 8 bases between them. CDR3 size: 15 residues. The germline V gene encodes CDR1 LNHDA and CDR2 SQIVND (reference sequence). CDR3 region: CASSIISDGANVLTF. CDR3 nucleotide sequence: TGTGCCAGTAGTATAATCTCCGATGGGGCCAACGTCCTGACTTTC.

V usage is TRBV28 and J usage is TRBJ1-2; 9 bases agree with TRBD1. Germline V gene sequence: CDR1 MDHEN, CDR2 SYDVKM. The trim removed 4 bases at V and 3 bases at J, leaving 6 bases unmatched. The CDR3 length is 15 residues. Here the CDR3 reads CASSSFGQGYYGYTF. CDR3 sequence (DNA): TGTGCCAGCAGTTCCTTTGGACAGGGGTACTATGGCTACACCTTC.

The chain joins TRBV7-3 to TRBJ1-2; D possibly corresponds to TRBD1 (5 bases). CDR1 is SGHTA, CDR2 FQGTGA, per germline. The CDR3 is 15 amino acids. Trimming removed 5 bases at V and 8 bases at J, with 21 bases between. CDR3 amino acids: CASSTGGFTSSGYTF. The CDR3 DNA follows: TGTGCCAGCAGCACTGGGGGGTTTACTTCCTCGGGCTACACCTTC.

The rearrangement joins TRBV4-3 to TRBJ1-1, with a possible D match to TRBD1 (5 bases). This CDR3 comprises 17 residues. Germline assignment: CDR1 LGHNA and CDR2 YSLEER. The V and J ends lost 0 bases and 0 bases respectively, with 14 bases between them. The CDR3 sequence is CASSQDGRGAVNTEAFF. Written as DNA, the CDR3 is TGCGCCAGCAGCCAAGATGGACGAGGGGCGGTGAACACTGAAGCTTTCTTT.

The chain has TRBV6-5 and TRBJ2-1; D is undetermined. V was cut by 2 bases and J by 8 bases, with 4 bases left in between. The germline V gene has CDR1 MNHEY and CDR2 SVGAGI. The CDR3 has 11 amino acids. This CDR3 reads CASSYVHEQFF. CDR3 DNA: TGTGCCAGCAGTTACGTACATGAGCAGTTCTTC.

The chain combines TRBV9 with TRBJ1-2; weak D call: TRBD1 (5 bases). Germline lookup yields CDR1 SGDLS and CDR2 YYNGEE. Trimming cost V 10 bases and J 8 bases, with 15 bases left between them. CDR3 length: 11 amino acids. CDR3 sequence: CASSGGEGYTF. The CDR3 nucleotides read TGTGCCTCCTCCGGGGGTGAAGGCTACACCTTC. Supplemented by reference TRBV9 and TRBJ1-2, the full variable domain reads DSGVTQTPKHLITATGQRVTLRCSPRSGDLSVYWYQQSLDQGLQFLIQYYNGEERAKGNILERFSAQQFPDLHSELNLSSLELGDSALYFCASSGGEGYTFGSGTRLTVV.

This clone was seen a few times. The rearrangement links TRBV4-2 to TRBJ1-2, with D maybe TRBD1 (6 bases). Trimming took off 5 bases at V and 8 bases at J, with 12 bases between the two ends. CDR3 size: 12 residues. From germline, CDR1 is LGHNA and CDR2 YNFKEQ. In nucleotides, the CDR3 is TGTGCCAGCAGCACAGGGTTACCGGGCTACACCTTC. Its protein is CASSTGLPGYTF.

The CDR3 DNA reads as TGTGCCAGCAGCTTCGGGGGGGTCGGGGAGCTGTTTTTT. Protein: CASSFGGVGELFF. The chain recombines TRBV7-6 with TRBJ2-2; 8 bases are a match to TRBD2. This CDR3 is built from 13 residues. Losses at the gene ends were 3 bases for V and 7 bases for J; bases not matched to a gene: 1. Per germline, CDR1 SGHVS and CDR2 FNYEAQ.

V is TRBV7-9 and J is TRBJ2-7; D is undetermined. The V end was cut by 4 bases, the J end by 2 bases, with 15 bases between. The CDR3 is made up of 15 amino acids. Germline values: CDR1 SEHNR, CDR2 FQNEAQ (reference sequence). In nucleotides, the CDR3 is TGTGCCAGCAGCTGGTCTCTCTTAAGGGCCTACGAGCAGTACTTC. Its translation: CASSWSLLRAYEQYF.

This clone was picked up one time. The V gene is TRBV9, the J gene TRBJ2-7; D may correspond to TRBD1 or TRBD2 (5 bases each). Trimming pared 0 bases from V and 7 bases from J, leaving 11 bases between. The germline CDR1 and CDR2 sequences are SGDLS and YYNGEE. This CDR3 comprises 13 residues. CDR3 protein: CASSVGDGVEQYF. The CDR3 region has the DNA TGTGCCAGCAGCGTAGGGGACGGCGTAGAGCAGTACTTC.

This chain uses TRBV27 with TRBJ1-5; D is undetermined. Trimming took off 8 bases at V and 3 bases at J, with 8 bases between the two ends. Germline assignment: CDR1 MNHEY and CDR2 SMNVEV (reference sequence). There are 12 residues in the CDR3. The CDR3 DNA is TGTGCCAGCGGGTCGTACAATCAGCCCCAGCATTTT. Its protein product is CASGSYNQPQHF.

The DNA for the CDR3 is TGTGCCAGCAGTTCCCGGGGACTGATCTACGAGCAGTACTTC. Its protein is CASSSRGLIYEQYF. The chain links TRBV25-1 to TRBJ2-7; D may be TRBD2 (6 bases). CDR3 length: 14 residues. V was cut by 5 bases and J by 3 bases, with 14 bases left in between. The germline gives CDR1 MGHDK, CDR2 SYGVNS.

The chain employs TRBV6-5 and TRBJ1-1; no clear D gene. Germline values: CDR1 MNHEY, CDR2 SVGAGI. The CDR3 extends over 15 amino acids. V lost 5 bases and J 0 bases, leaving 13 bases between the germline ends. The CDR3 coding sequence is TGTGCCAGCAGTCCTTATGGACCGATGAACACTGAAGCTTTCTTT. It encodes CASSPYGPMNTEAFF.